This T cell receptor beta chain derives from a study of T cell changes during pregnancy in multiple sclerosis (dated by TCRdb to the late 2010s). Study-wide context: Changes in the T cell repertoire over the course of pregnancy were examined in this study in women with multiple sclerosis.

The CDR3 covers 13 residues, taking in both the cysteine and the phenylalanine. CDR3 DNA is the only sequence kept; it has 39 bases, read in frame from the first base. CDR1 and CDR2 are read off the germline V gene (reference sequence) as LNHDA and SQIVND. The junction carries 14 bases between V and J, which are trimmed by 9 bases and 3 bases respectively. Library creation used the immunoSEQ multiplex PCR assay. The source is immuneACCESS, and TCRdb retained only in-frame sequences with V and J called. Part of the clones is not carried over; for the studies checked, unresolved V genes explain less than half of this, and the remainder is unexplained. Recorded for this sample are 53,000 or so clones; 90% to 95% of them occurred a single time. The ten largest make up around 0.58% of the sample. This clone has just one count. The target of this receptor is not known. No per-base quality is available; no much larger clone lies one base away.

The chain is assembled from TRBV19 and TRBJ2-5, with TRBD2 perhaps the D gene, on 6 matching bases. The sample consisted of CD4+ T cells from peripheral blood mononuclear cells, taken in the second trimester of pregnancy. This TCR derives from a female donor with multiple sclerosis, enrolled in a pregnancy study. The DNA is as follows: TGTGCCAGCACCCGAGGAGGGAAAGAGACCCAGTACTTC. Translated, it reads CASTRGGKETQYF.